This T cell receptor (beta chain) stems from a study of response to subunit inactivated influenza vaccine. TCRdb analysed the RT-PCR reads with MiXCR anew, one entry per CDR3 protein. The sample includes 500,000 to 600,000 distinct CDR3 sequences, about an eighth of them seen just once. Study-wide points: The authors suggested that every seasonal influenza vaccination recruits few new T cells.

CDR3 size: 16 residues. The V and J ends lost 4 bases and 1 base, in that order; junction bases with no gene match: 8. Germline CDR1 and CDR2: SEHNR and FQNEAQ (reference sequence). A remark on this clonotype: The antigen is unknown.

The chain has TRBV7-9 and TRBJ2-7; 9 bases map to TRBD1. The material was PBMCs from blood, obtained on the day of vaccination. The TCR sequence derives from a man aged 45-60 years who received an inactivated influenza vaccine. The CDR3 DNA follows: TGTGCCAGCAGCTCTTCCGGGACAGGGCTTTCCTACGAGCAGTACTTC. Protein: CASSSSGTGLSYEQYF.